Presented here are 20 T cell receptor beta chains from one specimen sequenced in a study of T cell responses to AZD1222 COVID-19 vaccine. Assay: immunoSEQ multiplex PCR; the TCRdb copy retains only in-frame clones and omits some. Here the sample spans more than 75,000 clones, roughly 90% being singletons. The specimen comprised peripheral blood, sampled 28 days after the second AZD1222 dose. The source of these receptors is an adult who received the AZD1222 COVID-19 vaccine.

This clone was recorded once. The rearrangement links TRBV3-1 (or the pseudogene TRBV3-2) to TRBJ1-1; 7 nucleotides align to TRBD1. This CDR3 has 13 amino acids. Per germline, CDR1 LGHDT and CDR2 YNNKEL (reference sequence). V was pared by 4 bases and J by 7 bases, with 6 bases of the junction left unmatched. The CDR3: CASSPTGKYEAFF. In DNA form, the CDR3 reads TGTGCCAGCAGCCCGACAGGGAAATATGAAGCTTTCTTT.

The chain couples TRBV7-9 to TRBJ2-7; 8 nucleotides match TRBD2. Germline trimming cut 5 bases from V and 5 bases from J; bases unmatched to any gene: 14. The CDR3 length is 16 residues. Germline CDR1 is SEHNR and CDR2 is FQNEAQ (reference sequence). This chain's CDR3 is CASSPPGGVGGNEQYF. The DNA for the CDR3 is TGTGCCAGCAGCCCCCCGGGGGGGGTAGGGGGGAACGAGCAGTACTTC.

CDR3 nucleotide sequence: TGTGCCAGCAGTCCTTGGCCCGGGGAGCTGTTTTTT. Translation gives CASSPWPGELFF. J is TRBJ2-2 and V is TRBV27; D gene unclear. The V end was cut by 5 bases, the J end by 6 bases, with 7 bases between. The CDR3 is 12 residues long. Germline V gene lookup returns CDR1 MNHEY and CDR2 SMNVEV (reference sequence).

The rearrangement joins TRBV20-1 to TRBJ2-3; D call uncertain. Germline V lookup: CDR1 DFQATT, CDR2 SNEGSKA (reference sequence). Between the trimmed V and J ends, which lost 6 bases and 6 bases, there was a span of 7 bases. CDR3 length: 10 residues. This chain's CDR3 is CSAQFDTQYF. CDR3 coding DNA: TGCAGTGCCCAATTTGATACGCAGTATTTT.

DNA of the CDR3: TGTGCCAGCAGTTTATCGGGGGCCAGTAGCGGGGAGCTGTTTTTT. Translated: CASSLSGASSGELFF. This chain connects TRBV28 to TRBJ2-2; tentatively, D is TRBD1 or TRBD2 (6 bases each). V lost 1 base and J lost 7, with 13 bases in between. Germline loops: CDR1 MDHEN, CDR2 SYDVKM. This CDR3 comprises 15 residues.

The chain recombines TRBV19 with TRBJ1-2; TRBD1 matches at 11 bases. The CDR3 spans 12 residues. With 8 bases clipped from V and 7 bases from J, the junction kept 3 bases outside the gene matches. The germline CDR1 and CDR2 sequences are LNHDA and SQIVND (reference sequence). CDR3 amino acids: CASRTGGAGYTF. The CDR3 bases are TGTGCCAGTCGGACAGGGGGCGCTGGCTACACCTTC.

The V gene is TRBV20-1, the J gene TRBJ2-5; 7 nucleotides align to TRBD1. The ends lost 4 bases at V and 5 bases at J; junction bases unmatched: 1. Per germline, CDR1 DFQATT and CDR2 SNEGSKA (reference sequence). CDR3 length equals 11 residues. CDR3 loop: CSATRGETQYF. For the CDR3, the DNA is TGCAGTGCTACCAGGGGGGAGACCCAGTACTTC.

The V and J genes are TRBV28 and TRBJ1-5; no definite D call. Germline CDR1 reads MDHEN; CDR2 reads SYDVKM. The CDR3 has 14 amino acids. V lost 7 bases and J lost 2, with 12 bases in between. CDR3 sequence: CASTSGPRNQPQHF. CDR3 coding DNA: TGTGCCAGCACTTCGGGTCCCCGCAATCAGCCCCAGCATTTT.

V gene TRBV3-1 (or the pseudogene TRBV3-2) combines with J gene TRBJ2-3; 11 bases fit TRBD2. Per germline, CDR1 LGHDT and CDR2 YNNKEL (reference sequence). V trimming: 1 base; J trimming: 8 bases; junction bases outside the gene matches: 2. CDR3 size: 14 residues. The CDR3 reads CASSQGLAGGTQYF. Written as DNA, the CDR3 is TGTGCCAGCAGCCAAGGGCTAGCGGGGGGTACGCAGTATTTT.

This clone was recorded once. This sequence joins TRBV19 and TRBJ1-3; D remains ambiguous. The V end lost 2 bases, the J end lost 4 bases, and 3 bases lay between the germline ends. Germline V lookup: CDR1 LNHDA, CDR2 SQIVND (reference sequence). The length of the CDR3 is 12 residues. The CDR3 nucleotides read TGTGCCAGTAGTATAAGCGGAAACACCATATATTTT. This encodes CASSISGNTIYF.

Points on this clone: Sequence at one end of the junction differs from germline and may be a read error. The gene calls are TRBV29-1 and TRBJ1-2; the D is unclear. The CDR3 length is 12 residues. CDR1 and CDR2 (germline): SQVTM, ANQGSEA. CDR3: CSVQDSSYGYTF. As DNA, the CDR3 is TGCAGCGTTCAAGATTCAAGCTATGGCTACACCTTC.

V usage is TRBV4-1 and J usage is TRBJ2-7; 10 bases are a match to TRBD2. Germline-derived CDR1 and CDR2 are MGHRA and YSYEKL. V was pared by 0 bases and J by 4 bases, with 9 bases of the junction left unmatched. The CDR3 has 17 amino acids. CDR3 amino acids: CASSQDLGTSAWYEQYF. As DNA, the CDR3 is TGCGCCAGCAGCCAAGATCTAGGGACTAGCGCCTGGTACGAGCAGTACTTC.

The chain links TRBV19 to TRBJ2-1; 8 bases align to TRBD1. This CDR3 is 16 amino acids long. Trimming at V came to 7 bases and at J to 0 bases, leaving 8 bases not matched to a gene. Germline CDR1 is LNHDA and CDR2 is SQIVND (reference sequence). In DNA form, the CDR3 reads TGTGCCAGTACCCGGACAGGGTCCTCCTCCTACAATGAGCAGTTCTTC. The encoded protein is CASTRTGSSSYNEQFF.

The rearrangement links TRBV14 to TRBJ2-1; 7 bases agree with TRBD2. The V and J ends lost 6 bases and 0 bases, in that order; junction bases with no gene match: 5. The CDR3 contains 15 residues. CDR1 is SGHDN and CDR2 is FVKESK in the germline V gene. The CDR3 bases are TGTGCCAGCAGACTGAGCGGGGTCTCCTACAATGAGCAGTTCTTC. Translating it yields CASRLSGVSYNEQFF.

The J gene is TRBJ2-7, the V gene TRBV9; 9 bases map to TRBD1. CDR3 length equals 14 residues. CDR1 SGDLS and CDR2 YYNGEE come from the germline V gene. Trimming cost V 0 bases and J 6 bases; bases outside gene matches: 4. The CDR3, as DNA: TGTGCCAGCAGCGTAGGGACAGGGGTGGGCGAGCAGTACTTC. Translating it yields CASSVGTGVGEQYF. Full variable domain (rest looked up from reference TRBV9 and TRBJ2-7): DSGVTQTPKHLITATGQRVTLRCSPRSGDLSVYWYQQSLDQGLQFLIQYYNGEERAKGNILERFSAQQFPDLHSELNLSSLELGDSALYFCASSVGTGVGEQYFGPGTRLTVT.

The CDR3 is CASSLGPFSGANVLTF. The CDR3 DNA reads TGTGCCAGCAGCTTGGGACCGTTCTCTGGGGCCAACGTCCTGACTTTC. The V gene is TRBV5-5, the J gene TRBJ2-6; D gene ambiguous. V gave up 0 bases and J gave up 0 bases, with 7 bases separating them. This CDR3 is built from 16 residues. Germline V gene sequence: CDR1 SGHKS, CDR2 YYEKEE (reference sequence).

This rearrangement joins TRBV7-8 to TRBJ2-7; 7 nucleotides align to TRBD1. V dropped 6 bases and J dropped 5; count of bases not matched to a gene: 7. Germline V gives CDR1 SGHVS, CDR2 FQNEAQ. This CDR3 has 13 residues. In DNA, the CDR3 is TGTGCCAGCAGTCGACAGGGAGCCCACGAGCAGTACTTC. This encodes CASSRQGAHEQYF. Together with reference TRBV7-8 and TRBJ2-7, the CDR3 gives the full variable domain: GAGVSQSPRYKVAKRGQDVALRCDPISGHVSLFWYQQALGQGPEFLTYFQNEAQLDKSGLPSDRFFAERPEGSVSTLKIQRTQQEDSAVYLCASSRQGAHEQYFGPGTRLTVT.

The chain recombines TRBV7-8 with TRBJ2-1, with 7 bases fitting TRBD2. The trim removed 1 base at V and 7 bases at J, leaving 4 bases unmatched. Germline-derived CDR1 and CDR2 are SGHVS and FQNEAQ. The CDR3 is 14 amino acids. The CDR3 spells CASSLVHGGNEQFF. The CDR3 DNA reads as TGTGCCAGCAGCTTAGTACACGGGGGGAATGAGCAGTTCTTC.

This clone was picked up one time. The chain links TRBV13 to TRBJ2-1, with TRBD1 as a possible D gene (6 bases). This CDR3 spans 14 amino acids. V lost 6 bases, J lost 5 bases, and 14 bases lay in between. CDR1 is PRHDT and CDR2 is FYEKMQ in the germline V gene (reference sequence). CDR3 residues: CASRARDTNNEQFF. Here the CDR3 DNA reads TGTGCCAGCAGGGCCCGGGACACGAACAATGAGCAGTTCTTC.

The V and J genes are TRBV5-1 and TRBJ2-7, with D hard to call. The germline gives CDR1 SGHRS, CDR2 YFSETQ. CDR3 length: 13 amino acids. Trimming pared 0 bases from V and 3 bases from J, leaving 7 bases between. CDR3 coding DNA: TGCGCCAGCAGCTTGGACCCCGTCTACGAGCAGTACTTC. Protein sequence: CASSLDPVYEQYF.